Listed below are T cell receptor beta chains from one sample, sequenced in a study of T cell responses to AZD1222 COVID-19 vaccine. Here immunoSEQ multiplex PCR was the method, and the copy in TCRdb shows in-frame clones only, minus some. The top ten hold roughly a tenth of the sample, which has about 120,000 clones, approximately 84% seen once. This specimen was peripheral blood, taken on day 0 of AZD1222 vaccination. The receptor set was obtained from an adult in good health. CDR3s include the opening cysteine and the closing phenylalanine or tryptophan. Fields, in order: J gene, D gene, clone size, V gene, CDR3 DNA, CDR3 protein. A D gene is named only where the DNA matches it firmly. The size field is filled for only some rows; it gives once, few, many or a size class.

j_call: TRBJ1-6
d_call: .
clone_size: few
v_call: TRBV12-3/TRBV12-4
cdr3_nt: TGTGCCAGCAATGGGGGTTATAATTCACCCCTCCACTTT
cdr3_aa: CASNGGYNSPLHF

j_call: TRBJ2-7
d_call: .
clone_size: .
v_call: TRBV28
cdr3_nt: TGTGCCAGCAGTTCTGGACCCGCCGGAACCTACGAGCAGTACTTC
cdr3_aa: CASSSGPAGTYEQYF

j_call: TRBJ1-1
d_call: TRBD1
clone_size: .
v_call: TRBV18
cdr3_nt: TGTGCCAGCTCACCGGACAGGGCAGCTTTCTTT
cdr3_aa: CASSPDRAAFF

j_call: TRBJ1-5
d_call: TRBD1
clone_size: .
v_call: TRBV7-2
cdr3_nt: TGTGCCAGCAGCAAACAGGGGGGGGCATCTAGCAATCAGCCCCAGCATTTT
cdr3_aa: CASSKQGGASSNQPQHF

j_call: TRBJ2-5
d_call: TRBD2
clone_size: .
v_call: TRBV4-3
cdr3_nt: TGCGCCAGCAGCCAAGATCTAGCGGGAGGGGAGACCCAGTACTTC
cdr3_aa: CASSQDLAGGETQYF

j_call: TRBJ2-7
d_call: .
clone_size: .
v_call: TRBV7-2
cdr3_nt: TGTGCCAGCAGCTTAGGTTTCAGGGGGGGGTACGAGCAGTACTTC
cdr3_aa: CASSLGFRGGYEQYF

j_call: TRBJ1-6
d_call: .
clone_size: few
v_call: TRBV5-5
cdr3_nt: TGTGCCAGCAGCTTGGCGGCGGGTCAGTATAATTCACCCCTCCACTTT
cdr3_aa: CASSLAAGQYNSPLHF

j_call: TRBJ2-1
d_call: .
clone_size: .
v_call: TRBV5-4
cdr3_nt: TGTGCCAGCAGCTTGGCCTATGGGCAGGGGGGATACAATGAGCAGTTCTTC
cdr3_aa: CASSLAYGQGGYNEQFF

j_call: TRBJ2-3
d_call: TRBD2
clone_size: .
v_call: TRBV7-9
cdr3_nt: TGTGCCAGCAGTTCGGGACTAGCGGGACAGCCAAGCACAGATACGCAGTATTTT
cdr3_aa: CASSSGLAGQPSTDTQYF

j_call: TRBJ2-1
d_call: TRBD2
clone_size: .
v_call: TRBV9
cdr3_nt: TGTGCCAGCAGCGTTGCCGGGGGGACGTTTGGGGAGCAGTTCTTC
cdr3_aa: CASSVAGGTFGEQFF

j_call: TRBJ2-2
d_call: .
clone_size: .
v_call: TRBV7-3
cdr3_nt: TGTGCCAGCAGCCAACAGGTGACCGGGGAGCTGTTTTTT
cdr3_aa: CASSQQVTGELFF